This T cell receptor beta chain appears in the sequencing data of a study of blood T cell repertoires in COVID-19. Overall study context: Material from acute and convalescent COVID-19 was sourced from the United States, Italy and Spain. Sources were T cells, B-cell-depleted T cells, or PBMCs; the material itself was cDNA or gDNA.

V gave up 5 bases and J gave up 4 bases, with 12 bases separating them. The CDR3 is made up of 13 amino acids. Germline CDR1 is SGHNT and CDR2 is YYREEE (reference sequence). This clone showed up just once. In the authors' workflow: Reference gene primer amplification in the assay estimated nucleated cell counts. Profiled with immunoSEQ multiplex PCR; TCRdb holds only in-frame clones, not every one. V and J calls plus clone size are reproduced from that table; the DNA served to infer D and trimming. The sample consists of about 220,000 clones, 65% to 90% of them appearing once. It was during active infection that Seattle patients were enrolled and then longitudinally followed.

The chain joins TRBV5-4 to TRBJ1-1; D possibly corresponds to TRBD1 (6 bases). The sequence derives from a woman in her 70s with COVID-19, enrolled during active disease. Sequencing used peripheral blood. The CDR3 loop reads CASSLTGSTEAFF. The CDR3 DNA is TGTGCCAGCAGTCTCACAGGGAGCACTGAAGCTTTCTTT.